This entry lists 15 T cell receptor beta chains sequenced from one sample in a study of T cells in localized non-small cell lung cancer (dated by TCRdb to the early 2020s). Libraries came from the immunoSEQ multiplex PCR assay. The table was pulled from immuneACCESS by TCRdb, which kept in-frame rearrangements only. Such tables lose some clones; where checked, under half of the loss comes from unresolved V genes, and the rest has no known cause. A total of approximately 1,500 clones appear in this sample, almost 40% of them only once. About 24% of the sample belongs to the ten largest clones. The specimen was lung tumor tissue, collected before any cancer treatment. The receptors derive from a woman aged 35-70 years with stage II squamous cell lung carcinoma.

CDR3 protein: CASSLYMATAINVLTF. In DNA, the CDR3 is TGTGCCAGCAGCTTGTATATGGCGACAGCGATAAACGTCCTGACTTTC. The chain combines TRBV11-3 with TRBJ2-6; D might be TRBD1 (5 bases). The germline V gene has CDR1 SGHNT and CDR2 YENEEA. V was trimmed by 3 bases and J by 10 bases, leaving 19 bases between them. The CDR3 has 16 amino acids.

The chain employs TRBV6-8 and TRBJ1-2, with D possibly matching TRBD1 (5 bases). The CDR3 is 12 amino acids. With 2 bases removed from V and 9 bases from J, the gap between germline ends came to 10 bases. Germline V CDR1 and CDR2: MNHGY, SAAAGT. CDR3: CASSYGATSYTF. The CDR3 nucleotides read TGTGCCAGCAGTTACGGGGCCACAAGCTACACCTTC.

The chain links TRBV30 to TRBJ2-5; D uncertain. Germline V gene sequence: CDR1 GTSNPN, CDR2 SVGIG (reference sequence). This CDR3 has 12 amino acids. The V gene lost 3 bases and the J gene lost 6 bases, with 11 bases spanning the gap. The CDR3 coding sequence is TGTGCCTGGAGCCCAACCCTCCAGACCCAGTACTTC. Translated, it gives CAWSPTLQTQYF.

This clone counts as large (0.1 to 1%). The chain uses TRBV6-4 and TRBJ1-2; D gene unclear. This CDR3 spans 11 amino acids. Trimming left V 9 bases short and J 8 bases short, with 13 bases between. Per germline, CDR1 MRHNA and CDR2 SNTAGT. CDR3 DNA: TGTGCCAGTACGGGAGGTCGGGGCTACACCTTC. Protein: CASTGGRGYTF.

This clone came up a few times. The chain employs TRBV6-8 and TRBJ2-3; 7 positions agree with TRBD1. The V gene end was trimmed by 3 bases and the J gene end by 2 bases; junction bases not matched to a gene: 8. The CDR3 length is 16 residues. Germline assignment: CDR1 MNHGY and CDR2 SAAAGT. CDR3 nucleotide sequence: TGTGCCAGCAGTTATTCGGGACAGAATATCACAGATACGCAGTATTTT. Translating it yields CASSYSGQNITDTQYF.

By sample fraction, this clone is medium-sized. The chain recombines TRBV11-3 with TRBJ2-1; D may correspond to TRBD1 or TRBD2 (9 bases each). CDR3 size: 16 residues. V was clipped by 2 bases and J by 4 bases, with 15 bases between them. Germline assignment: CDR1 SGHNT and CDR2 YENEEA. This chain's CDR3 is CASSLLAGQGYNEQFF. CDR3 nucleotide sequence: TGTGCCAGCAGCTTACTAGCGGGACAGGGATACAATGAGCAGTTCTTC. The full variable domain, completed using reference TRBV11-3 and TRBJ2-1, is EAGVVQSPRYKIIEKKQPVAFWCNPISGHNTLYWYLQNLGQGPELLIRYENEEAVDDSQLPKDRFSAERLKGVDSTLKIQPAELGDSAVYLCASSLLAGQGYNEQFFGPGTRLTVL.

The rearrangement uses TRBV11-3 and TRBJ2-1; TRBD2 matches at 13 bases. V was pared by 5 bases and J by 10 bases, with 8 bases of the junction left unmatched. CDR1 and CDR2 from the germline V gene are SGHNT and YENEEA. The length of the CDR3 is 15 residues. The CDR3 protein is CASSLGLAGSREQFF. The CDR3 DNA reads as TGTGCCAGCAGCCTGGGACTAGCGGGAAGTCGGGAGCAGTTCTTC.

The chain carries TRBV6-8 and TRBJ2-1; 10 nucleotides align to TRBD2. Germline trimming cut 2 bases from V and 5 bases from J; bases unmatched to any gene: 6. Per germline, CDR1 MNHGY and CDR2 SAAAGT. CDR3 size: 16 residues. The CDR3 DNA sequence: TGTGCCAGCAGTTACGTGTCTAGCGGGAGCAACAATGAGCAGTTCTTC. Translated, it gives CASSYVSSGSNNEQFF.

The chain links TRBV29-1 to TRBJ1-3, with no clear D. CDR1 and CDR2 (germline): SQVTM, ANQGSEA. With 7 bases removed from V and 3 bases from J, the gap between germline ends came to 10 bases. The CDR3 loop spans 12 amino acids. The CDR3 sequence is CSAGPGGNTIYF. CDR3 DNA: TGCAGCGCCGGGCCAGGTGGAAACACCATATATTTT.

This clone was seen a few times. The CDR3 sequence: CASSLGQGASGANVLTF. In DNA form, the CDR3 reads TGTGCCAGCTCACTTGGACAGGGGGCTAGTGGGGCCAACGTCCTGACTTTC. The chain is built from TRBV18 and TRBJ2-6, with 11 positions matching TRBD1. Germline-derived CDR1 and CDR2 are KGHSH and LQKENI. This CDR3 comprises 17 residues. Trimming took 4 bases from V and 3 from J; bases not matched to a gene: 5.

The genes are TRBV6-8 and TRBJ2-7; TRBD1 aligns across 10 bases. The CDR3 contains 14 residues. From germline, CDR1 is MNHGY and CDR2 SAAAGT. V shed 4 bases and J 4 bases; nucleotides not matched to a gene: 4. CDR3 residues: CASSWTGGWYEQYF. The CDR3 DNA follows: TGTGCCAGCAGTTGGACAGGGGGATGGTACGAGCAGTACTTC.

The V and J genes are TRBV2 and TRBJ1-1; D unresolved. Germline CDR1 is SNHLY and CDR2 is FYNNEI. The CDR3 spans 12 residues. V lost 5 bases to trimming and J lost 4 bases, with 8 bases between them. CDR3: CASSWQGTEAFF. The CDR3 nucleotides are TGTGCCAGCAGTTGGCAAGGCACTGAAGCTTTCTTT.

The chain has TRBV9 and TRBJ2-7, with TRBD1 matching over 9 bases. Germline-derived CDR1 and CDR2 are SGDLS and YYNGEE. The CDR3 extends over 17 amino acids. The trim removed 0 bases at V and 6 bases at J, leaving 13 bases unmatched. The CDR3 loop reads CASSVGHRDRVFSEQYF. In nucleotides, the CDR3 is TGTGCCAGCAGCGTAGGACACCGGGACAGGGTGTTTAGCGAGCAGTACTTC.

The rearrangement links TRBV18 to TRBJ2-7, with D perhaps TRBD2 (6 bases). CDR3 length equals 15 residues. Per the germline V gene, CDR1 is KGHSH and CDR2 is LQKENI. Trimming left V 3 bases short and J 5 bases short, with 17 bases between. The CDR3 nucleotides are TGTGCCAGCTCACCGGGGGAGGCGGAAGTTCACGAGCAGTACTTC. Translation gives CASSPGEAEVHEQYF. Full variable domain (missing parts from reference TRBV18 and TRBJ2-7): NAGVMQNPRHLVRRRGQEARLRCSPMKGHSHVYWYRQLPEEGLKFMVYLQKENIIDESGMPKERFSAEFPKEGPSILRIQQVVRGDSAAYFCASSPGEAEVHEQYFGPGTRLTVT.

V usage is TRBV11-3 and J usage is TRBJ2-4, with 9 bases that match TRBD2. Losses at the gene ends were 5 bases for V and 3 bases for J; bases not matched to a gene: 14. This CDR3 has 18 amino acids. Looked up from germline, CDR1 is SGHNT and CDR2 is YENEEA. The DNA of the CDR3 is TGTGCCAGCAGCCCCGGAAGTAGCGGGAGAGGGGTCAAAAACATTCAGTACTTC. Translation gives CASSPGSSGRGVKNIQYF.